The next 2 T cell receptor beta chains were all read from a single sample in a study of tumor and adjacent non-tumor tissue in lung cancer. The library came from three nested PCR rounds adapted from ARM-PCR protocols. TCRdb used MiXCR to reprocess the multiplex PCR reads, holding one entry per CDR3 protein. The data contain fewer than 90,000 distinct CDR3 sequences, under 80% of them singletons. No cell sorting was done before RNA was extracted from the tissue. Distant lung tissue was collected more than 3 cm away from the tumor edge. Material: distant non-tumor lung tissue. These receptors were collected from a woman between 45 and 65 years old with non-small cell lung cancer.

The V gene is TRBV19, the J gene TRBJ2-1; D not resolved. This CDR3 has 15 amino acids. Germline CDR1 and CDR2: LNHDA and SQIVND (reference sequence). The germline V and J ends were trimmed by 10 bases and 5 bases, with 21 bases remaining between them. As DNA, the CDR3 is TGTGCCACCATCGTTAAGGTGTTGGGAAACAATGAGCAGTTCTTC. Translation: CATIVKVLGNNEQFF.

The rearrangement uses TRBV10-2 and TRBJ2-7, with D tentatively TRBD2 (5 bases). The V gene lost 4 bases and the J gene lost 0 bases, with 10 bases spanning the gap. CDR3 length: 14 residues. Germline assignment: CDR1 WSHSY and CDR2 SAAADI. The chain's CDR3 is CASSGELYSYEQYF. The CDR3 coding sequence is TGCGCCAGCAGTGGGGAGCTATACTCCTACGAGCAGTACTTC.